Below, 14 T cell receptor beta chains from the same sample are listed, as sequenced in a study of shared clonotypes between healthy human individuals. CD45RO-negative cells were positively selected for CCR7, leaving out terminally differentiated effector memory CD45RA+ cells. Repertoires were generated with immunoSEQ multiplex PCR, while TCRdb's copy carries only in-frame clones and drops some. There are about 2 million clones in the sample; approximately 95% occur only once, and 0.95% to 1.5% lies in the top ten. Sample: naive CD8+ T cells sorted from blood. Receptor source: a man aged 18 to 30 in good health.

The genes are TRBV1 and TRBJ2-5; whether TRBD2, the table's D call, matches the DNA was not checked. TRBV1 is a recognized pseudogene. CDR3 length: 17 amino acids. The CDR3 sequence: CTSSQSIRPSRQETQYF. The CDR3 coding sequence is TGCACCAGCAGCCAATCCATCCGCCCCTCTAGACAAGAGACCCAGTACTTC.

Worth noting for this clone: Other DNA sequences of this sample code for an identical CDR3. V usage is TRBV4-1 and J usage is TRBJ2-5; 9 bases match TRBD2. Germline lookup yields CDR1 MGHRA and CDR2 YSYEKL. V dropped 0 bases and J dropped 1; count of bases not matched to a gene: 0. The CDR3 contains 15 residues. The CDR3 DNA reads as TGCGCCAGCAGCCAAGAGGGACTAGCCCAAGAGACCCAGTACTTC. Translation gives CASSQEGLAQETQYF.

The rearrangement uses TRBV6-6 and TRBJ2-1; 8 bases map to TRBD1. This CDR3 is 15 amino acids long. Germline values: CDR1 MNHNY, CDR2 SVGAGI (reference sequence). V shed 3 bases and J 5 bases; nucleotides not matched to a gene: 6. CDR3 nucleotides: TGTGCCAGCAGTTATGCGCAGGGGGCCAACAATGAGCAGTTCTTC. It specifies CASSYAQGANNEQFF.

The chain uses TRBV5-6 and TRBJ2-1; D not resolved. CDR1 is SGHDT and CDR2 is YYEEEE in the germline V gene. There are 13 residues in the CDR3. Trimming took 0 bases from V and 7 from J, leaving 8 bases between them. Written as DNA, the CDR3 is TGTGCCAGCAGCTTGGCTCAGCGTAATGAGCAGTTCTTC. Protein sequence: CASSLAQRNEQFF.

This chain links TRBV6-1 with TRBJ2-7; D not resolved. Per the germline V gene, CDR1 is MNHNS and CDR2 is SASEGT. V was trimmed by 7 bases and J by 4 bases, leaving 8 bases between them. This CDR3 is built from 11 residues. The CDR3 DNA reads TGTGCCAGCACTGGCAATTACGAGCAGTACTTC. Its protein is CASTGNYEQYF.

CDR3 amino acids: CASSPREQETQYF. DNA of the CDR3: TGTGCCAGCTCACCCAGGGAGCAAGAGACCCAGTACTTC. This rearrangement joins TRBV18 to TRBJ2-5; D tentatively reads TRBD1 or TRBD2 (5 bases each). Germline CDR1 KGHSH, CDR2 LQKENI. V was clipped by 3 bases and J by 2 bases, with 7 bases between them. The CDR3 has 13 amino acids. Full variable domain (remainder filled in from reference TRBV18 and TRBJ2-5): NAGVMQNPRHLVRRRGQEARLRCSPMKGHSHVYWYRQLPEEGLKFMVYLQKENIIDESGMPKERFSAEFPKEGPSILRIQQVVRGDSAAYFCASSPREQETQYFGPGTRLLVL.

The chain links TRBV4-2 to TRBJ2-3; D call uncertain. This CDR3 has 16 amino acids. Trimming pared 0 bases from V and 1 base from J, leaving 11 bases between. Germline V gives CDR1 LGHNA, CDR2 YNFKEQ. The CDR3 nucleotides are TGTGCCAGCAGCCAAGAAATCGCGCCTGGCACAGATACGCAGTATTTT. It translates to CASSQEIAPGTDTQYF.

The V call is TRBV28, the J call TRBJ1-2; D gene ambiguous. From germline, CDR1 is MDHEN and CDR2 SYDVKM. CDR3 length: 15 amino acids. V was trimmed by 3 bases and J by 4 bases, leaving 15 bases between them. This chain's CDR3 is CASSLAPVRGYGYTF. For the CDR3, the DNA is TGTGCCAGCAGTTTGGCCCCCGTCCGGGGCTATGGCTACACCTTC.

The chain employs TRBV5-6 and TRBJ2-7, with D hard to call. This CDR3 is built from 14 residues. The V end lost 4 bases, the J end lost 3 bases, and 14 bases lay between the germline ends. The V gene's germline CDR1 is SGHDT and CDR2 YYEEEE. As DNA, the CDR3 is TGTGCCAGCAGCCCTAGTCCCGACCTCTACGAGCAGTACTTC. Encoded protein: CASSPSPDLYEQYF. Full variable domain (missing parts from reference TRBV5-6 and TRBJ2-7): DAGVTQSPTHLIKTRGQQVTLRCSPKSGHDTVSWYQQALGQGPQFIFQYYEEEERQRGNFPDRFSGHQFPNYSSELNVNALLLGDSALYLCASSPSPDLYEQYFGPGTRLTVT.

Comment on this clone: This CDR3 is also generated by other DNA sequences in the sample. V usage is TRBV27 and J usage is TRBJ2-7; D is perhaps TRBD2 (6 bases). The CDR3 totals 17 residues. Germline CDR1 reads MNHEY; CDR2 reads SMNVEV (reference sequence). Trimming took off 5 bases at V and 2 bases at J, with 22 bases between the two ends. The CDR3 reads CASSPVGGSGSPYEQYF. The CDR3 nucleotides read TGTGCCAGCAGTCCCGTGGGTGGTAGCGGAAGTCCCTACGAGCAGTACTTC.

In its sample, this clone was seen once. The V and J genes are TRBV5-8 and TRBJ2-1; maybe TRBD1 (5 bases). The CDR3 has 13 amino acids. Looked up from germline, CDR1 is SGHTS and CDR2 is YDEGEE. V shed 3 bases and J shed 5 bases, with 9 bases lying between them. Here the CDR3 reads CASSWGGDNEQFF. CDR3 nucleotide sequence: TGTGCCAGCAGCTGGGGCGGCGACAATGAGCAGTTCTTC.

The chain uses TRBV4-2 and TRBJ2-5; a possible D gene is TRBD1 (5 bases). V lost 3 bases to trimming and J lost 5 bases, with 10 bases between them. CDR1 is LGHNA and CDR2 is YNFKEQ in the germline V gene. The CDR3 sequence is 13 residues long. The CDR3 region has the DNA TGTGCCAGCAGCCAGACAGTTCAGGAGACCCAGTACTTC. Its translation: CASSQTVQETQYF.

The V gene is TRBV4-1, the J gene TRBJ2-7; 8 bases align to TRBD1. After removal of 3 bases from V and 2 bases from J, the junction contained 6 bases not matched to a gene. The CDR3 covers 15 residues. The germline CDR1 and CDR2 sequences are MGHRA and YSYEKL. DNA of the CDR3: TGCGCCAGCAGCCACCAACAGGGGGAGCCCTACGAGCAGTACTTC. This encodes CASSHQQGEPYEQYF.

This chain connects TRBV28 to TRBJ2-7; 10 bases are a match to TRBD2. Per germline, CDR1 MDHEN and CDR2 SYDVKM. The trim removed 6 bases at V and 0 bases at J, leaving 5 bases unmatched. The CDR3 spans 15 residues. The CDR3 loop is CASSPRLAGSYEQYF. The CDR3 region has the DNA TGTGCCAGCAGCCCCCGACTAGCGGGCTCCTACGAGCAGTACTTC.